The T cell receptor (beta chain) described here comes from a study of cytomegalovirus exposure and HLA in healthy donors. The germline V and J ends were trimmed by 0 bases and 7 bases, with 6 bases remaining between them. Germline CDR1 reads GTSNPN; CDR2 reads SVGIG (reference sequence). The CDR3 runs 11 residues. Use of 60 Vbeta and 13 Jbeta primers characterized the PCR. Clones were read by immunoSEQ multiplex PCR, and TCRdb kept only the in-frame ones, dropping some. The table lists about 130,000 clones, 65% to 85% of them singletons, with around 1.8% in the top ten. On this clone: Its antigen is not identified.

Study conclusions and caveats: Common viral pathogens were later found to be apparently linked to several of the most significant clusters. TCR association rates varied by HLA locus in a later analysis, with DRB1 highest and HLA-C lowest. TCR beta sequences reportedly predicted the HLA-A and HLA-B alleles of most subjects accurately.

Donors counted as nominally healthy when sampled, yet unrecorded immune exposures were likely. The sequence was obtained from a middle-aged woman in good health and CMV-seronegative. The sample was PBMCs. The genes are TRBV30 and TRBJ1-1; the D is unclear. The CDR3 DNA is TGTGCCTGGAGTGTACAGAATGAAGCTTTCTTT. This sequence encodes CAWSVQNEAFF.